The 5 T cell receptor beta chains reported below all come from one sample, sequenced in a study of T cells expressing NK-cell markers. Reanalyzing the 5' RACE reads, TCRdb keeps one entry per CDR3 protein, without DNA. The table lists some 280,000 distinct CDR3 sequences. Source material: blood T cells: a sorted CD56 or NKG2C T cell subset, CD4+ or CD8+ T cells, or bulk PBMC T cells (not recorded which). The source is a man aged 18 to 29 in good health.

This sequence joins TRBV5-1 and TRBJ1-1. The length of the CDR3 is 14 residues. In germline, CDR1 is SGHRS, CDR2 YFSETQ. The CDR3 protein is CASRLAILNTEAFF.

The rearrangement uses TRBV30 and TRBJ2-3; the TCRdb D gene call, TRBD2, has no DNA to confirm it. Germline V CDR1 and CDR2: GTSNPN, SVGIG (reference sequence). The CDR3 consists of 15 residues. CDR3 sequence: CAWISAGGLIDTQYF.

The CDR3 here is CASSKGRNNEQFF. The chain employs TRBV4-3 and TRBJ2-1. This CDR3 spans 13 amino acids. Germline V gene lookup returns CDR1 LGHNA and CDR2 YSLEER.

This chain connects TRBV7-9 to TRBJ2-7. CDR3 size: 17 residues. Germline values: CDR1 SEHNR, CDR2 FQNEAQ (reference sequence). The chain's CDR3 is CASSLVMGLGNSYEQYF.

The genes are TRBV29-1 and TRBJ2-3. The CDR3 consists of 14 residues. CDR1 is SQVTM, CDR2 ANQGSEA, per germline. The CDR3 loop is CSSRVTTTTDTQYF.